This T cell receptor (beta chain) was found in a study of Ad26.COV2.S vaccination and SARS-CoV-2 variants. As for treatment: around 19 received Ad26.COV2.S at low or high dose, single or two shots; five or six received placebo; per-sample allocation not given. Repertoires come from day 63 after the first vaccine or placebo injection. Clones were read by immunoSEQ multiplex PCR, and TCRdb kept only the in-frame ones, dropping some. The profile covers about 400,000 clones, with approximately 90% appearing a single time and 1.5% to 2% taken by the ten largest. The V and J ends lost 4 bases and 5 bases, in that order; junction bases with no gene match: 10. The CDR3 spans 17 residues. Looked up from germline, CDR1 is SNHLY and CDR2 is FYNNEI.

The clonotype comes from a person between 18 and 60 years old who received the Ad26.COV2.S COVID-19 vaccine or a placebo. Sequencing used peripheral blood, obtained in a trial of Ad26.COV2.S vaccine versus placebo. The rearrangement links TRBV2 to TRBJ2-7, with 14 bases aligning to TRBD2. In nucleotides, the CDR3 is TGTGCCAGCAGTGCCCGGTTGACTAGCGGGGGGGCGAACGAGCAGTACTTC. This codes for CASSARLTSGGANEQYF.